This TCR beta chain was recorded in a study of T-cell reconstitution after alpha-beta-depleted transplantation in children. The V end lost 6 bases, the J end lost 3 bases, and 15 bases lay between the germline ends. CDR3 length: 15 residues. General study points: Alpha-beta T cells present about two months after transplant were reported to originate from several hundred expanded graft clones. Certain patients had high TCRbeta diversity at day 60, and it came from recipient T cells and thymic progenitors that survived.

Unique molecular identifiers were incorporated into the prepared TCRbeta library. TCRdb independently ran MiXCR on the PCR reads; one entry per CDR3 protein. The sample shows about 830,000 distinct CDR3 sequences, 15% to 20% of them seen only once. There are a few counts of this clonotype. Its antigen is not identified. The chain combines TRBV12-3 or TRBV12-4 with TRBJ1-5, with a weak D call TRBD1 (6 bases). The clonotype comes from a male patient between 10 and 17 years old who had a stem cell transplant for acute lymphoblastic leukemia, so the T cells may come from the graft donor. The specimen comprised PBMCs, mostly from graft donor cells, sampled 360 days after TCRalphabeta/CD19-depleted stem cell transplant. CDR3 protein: CASSIGRDTNQPQHF. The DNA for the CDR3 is TGTGCCAGCAGCATCGGCCGGGACACCAATCAGCCCCAGCATTTT.